Many counts were recorded for the clone carrying this T cell receptor (beta chain). Its cognate antigen is unknown. The library put unique molecular identifiers onto individual cDNA molecules. TCRdb processed the RACE reads anew with MiXCR; each CDR3 protein has one entry. The sample shows around 44,000 distinct CDR3 sequences, around 3.8% of them seen only once. Stated time point: patch test 1, 2 weeks after DPC sensitization. Documented treatment: therapeutic diphenylcyclopropenone sensitization with weekly scalp DPC. Unfractionated whole blood served as the source for total RNA extraction. The sample originates from a study of human T cells and chemical hapten exposure. Overall study results and limits: Relative to control repertoires, expanded TCRs gave rise to significantly more large CDR3 similarity clusters.

With 0 bases removed from V and 11 bases from J, the gap between germline ends came to 16 bases. The CDR3 runs to 15 residues. CDR1 WNHNN and CDR2 SYGVQD come from the germline V gene (reference sequence). The chain links TRBV10-1 to TRBJ2-2; D ambiguous. The sequence was collected from a man aged 45-65 years with alopecia areata. Some clones in this sample may be carry-over from other donors' samples. The specimen comprised whole blood, sampled in connection with sensitization to the hapten diphenylcyclopropenone (DPC). This CDR3 reads CASSESQSALSELFF. Written as DNA, the CDR3 is TGCGCCAGCAGTGAGTCTCAGTCAGCCTTAAGTGAGCTGTTTTTT.